The TCR beta chain under discussion was sequenced for a study of blood T cell repertoires in COVID-19. Study-level information: COVID-19 samples, acute and convalescent, were from the United States, Italy and Spain. PBMCs, B-cell-depleted T cells, or T cells were the source of the cDNA or gDNA that made up the material.

The V and J ends lost 2 bases and 1 base respectively, with 6 bases between them. Per the germline V gene, CDR1 is MNHEY and CDR2 is SMNVEV (reference sequence). CDR3 length: 14 residues. In the original analysis: Cell counts per sample came from amplifying reference gene primers. Libraries were prepared by immunoSEQ multiplex PCR; TCRdb keeps only in-frame clonotypes and omits some of them. The V and J calls and clone size are taken from that table; D and trimming were inferred from the DNA. The sample holds 30,000 to 35,000 clones, less than 85% seen once. The sequence was collected from a human donor with acute or convalescent COVID-19. The donor label of this sample is uncertain. The gene calls are TRBV27 and TRBJ1-5, with D perhaps matching TRBD1 (6 bases). Sequencing was carried out using peripheral blood. The DNA of the CDR3 is TGTGCCAGCAGTTTACAGGGGAGCAATCAGCCCCAGCATTTT. Its protein is CASSLQGSNQPQHF.